The 7 T cell receptor beta chains given below trace back to one sample, sequenced in a study of Graves' ophthalmopathy and Graves' hyperthyroidism. Amplified TCR beta CDR3 regions were obtained using RNA transcripts as template. RT-PCR in the first round used HTBI primers; a second-round multiplex PCR followed. In TCRdb, the multiplex PCR reads were re-called with MiXCR into one record per CDR3 protein. Of about 380,000 distinct CDR3 sequences in the sample, approximately 15% are singletons; the top ten hold approximately 7%. The sequencing input was peripheral blood. The origin of the receptors is a woman between 18 and 29 years old with stable Graves' hyperthyroidism.

This clonotype appeared many times. This chain joins TRBV6-1 and TRBJ2-2; D perhaps matches TRBD2 (6 bases). Germline CDR1 reads MNHNS; CDR2 reads SASEGT. The length of the CDR3 is 15 residues. Trimming took 1 base from V and 7 from J, leaving 13 bases between them. The CDR3 is CASSEGLGGVGELFF. The CDR3 DNA is TGTGCCAGCAGTGAAGGACTAGGAGGGGTCGGGGAGCTGTTTTTT.

This clonotype was observed at least ten times. A much larger clone differs by one base, so this may be a read error. V gene TRBV6-2 or TRBV6-3 combines with J gene TRBJ2-5; no clear D gene. V gave up 2 bases and J gave up 3 bases, with 1 base separating them. This CDR3 region has 11 residues. Looked up from germline, CDR1 is MNHEY and CDR2 is SVGEGT. The CDR3 region is CASSYEETQYF. Here the CDR3 DNA reads TGTGCCAGCAGTTACGAAGAGACCCAGTACTTC.

This clonotype was observed at least ten times. The chain couples TRBV6-1 to TRBJ1-1; perhaps TRBD1 as D (6 bases). Trimming cost V 4 bases and J 7 bases, with 13 bases left between them. In germline, CDR1 is MNHNS, CDR2 SASEGT. The CDR3 runs to 13 residues. The CDR3 DNA sequence: TGTGCCAGCAGTGGGTCGGACAGCGGTGAAGCTTTCTTT. Protein sequence: CASSGSDSGEAFF.

This clonotype was detected ten times or more. V and J are TRBV5-1 and TRBJ1-1, with TRBD1 matching 12 bases. The ends lost 5 bases at V and 5 bases at J; junction bases unmatched: 7. There are 15 residues in the CDR3. Per the germline V gene, CDR1 is SGHRS and CDR2 is YFSETQ. CDR3 sequence reads: CASSPGTGGATEAFF. The CDR3 DNA sequence: TGCGCCAGCAGTCCCGGGACAGGGGGCGCGACTGAAGCTTTCTTT.

This clonotype occurred many times. V usage is TRBV6-1 and J usage is TRBJ1-1; TRBD1 matches at 8 bases. Germline V CDR1 and CDR2: MNHNS, SASEGT. Trimming took 6 bases from V and 5 from J; bases not matched to a gene: 8. The CDR3 loop spans 14 amino acids. CDR3 nucleotides: TGTGCCAGCAGATCCCGGACAGGGTTAACTGAAGCTTTCTTT. Translated, it gives CASRSRTGLTEAFF.

This clonotype was counted at least ten times. CDR3 in amino acids: CASSLAVGRVYEQYF. DNA of the CDR3: TGCGCCAGCAGCTTGGCCGTGGGAAGAGTTTACGAGCAGTACTTC. V usage is TRBV5-1 and J usage is TRBJ2-7; D ambiguous. The CDR3 loop spans 15 amino acids. The V end was cut by 0 bases, the J end by 4 bases, with 14 bases between. Germline CDR1 is SGHRS and CDR2 is YFSETQ.

This clonotype was counted ten times or more. This chain joins TRBV2 and TRBJ1-1; 7 positions match TRBD1. The CDR3 extends over 13 amino acids. The V segment lost 8 bases and the J segment 2 bases; nucleotides outside the gene matches: 5. Germline V gives CDR1 SNHLY, CDR2 FYNNEI. The CDR3 nucleotides read TGTGCCAGCGGGACAGCCCGAAACACTGAAGCTTTCTTT. Its protein is CASGTARNTEAFF. Variable domain in full (rest from reference TRBV2 and TRBJ1-1): EPEVTQTPSHQVTQMGQEVILRCVPISNHLYFYWYRQILGQKVEFLVSFYNNEISEKSEIFDDQFSVERPDGSNFTLKIRSTKLEDSAMYFCASGTARNTEAFFGQGTRLTVV.